The 7 T cell receptor beta chains in this list originate from one sample, sequenced in a study of Tregs in tolerant kidney transplant recipients. Sequenced by immunoSEQ multiplex PCR; TCRdb stores in-frame clones only, minus some. The sample includes around 98,000 clones, more than 85% seen only once; the top ten take 0.35% to 0.55%. This material consisted of CD4+ T cells from blood, taken before the transplant. These TCRs come from a human donor who received a combined kidney and bone marrow transplant.

This rearrangement joins TRBV7-7 to TRBJ2-1, with TRBD2 matching 9 bases. The V and J ends lost 0 bases and 5 bases, in that order; junction bases with no gene match: 2. The length of the CDR3 is 15 residues. Germline CDR1 and CDR2: SSHAT and FNYEAQ (reference sequence). This CDR3 is CASSLALAGHNEQFF. Written as DNA, the CDR3 is TGTGCCAGCAGCTTAGCCCTAGCGGGACACAATGAGCAGTTCTTC.

The rearrangement uses TRBV30 and TRBJ2-1; D is possibly TRBD2 (6 bases). This CDR3 spans 15 amino acids. Germline CDR1 and CDR2: GTSNPN and SVGIG (reference sequence). Trimming took off 0 bases at V and 4 bases at J, with 13 bases between the two ends. This chain's CDR3 is CAWSVSGVLYNEQFF. The CDR3 DNA reads as TGTGCCTGGAGTGTCTCGGGAGTCCTTTACAATGAGCAGTTCTTC.

The J gene is TRBJ2-1, the V gene TRBV19; 11 positions match TRBD2. The CDR3 covers 17 residues. Germline values: CDR1 LNHDA, CDR2 SQIVND (reference sequence). V shed 5 bases and J 4 bases; nucleotides not matched to a gene: 10. The CDR3 DNA follows: TGTGCCAGTAGTGTCCGCCCGGGACTAGCGGCTTACAATGAGCAGTTCTTC. This gives the protein CASSVRPGLAAYNEQFF.

The chain employs TRBV7-9 and TRBJ2-1; 11 nucleotides agree with TRBD2. V gave up 0 bases and J gave up 5 bases; unmatched junction bases: 3. The germline V gene has CDR1 SEHNR and CDR2 FQNEAQ (reference sequence). CDR3 size: 16 residues. CDR3 nucleotides: TGTGCCAGCAGCTTAGCCCAGGGACTAGCGGACAATGAGCAGTTCTTC. Translating it yields CASSLAQGLADNEQFF.

V usage is TRBV7-2 and J usage is TRBJ1-1; possible D gene TRBD1, 5 bases. Between the trimmed V and J ends, which lost 5 bases and 8 bases, there was a span of 15 bases. CDR1 is SGHTA, CDR2 FQGNSA, per germline. This CDR3 contains 13 residues. CDR3 in amino acids: CASSDMTETEAFF. In nucleotides, the CDR3 is TGTGCCAGCAGCGATATGACAGAGACCGAAGCTTTCTTT.

The chain has TRBV6-5 and TRBJ2-3; 11 nucleotides match TRBD1. With V trimmed by 0 bases and J by 5 bases, 4 bases remained unmatched. Germline V gene lookup returns CDR1 MNHEY and CDR2 SVGAGI. The CDR3 is 16 residues long. CDR3 region: CASSYSGTGGIDTQYF. In nucleotides, the CDR3 is TGTGCCAGCAGTTACTCGGGGACAGGGGGTATAGATACGCAGTATTTT.

This clone appeared a single time. The chain combines TRBV11-3 with TRBJ2-5; 8 bases map to TRBD2. Germline V CDR1 and CDR2: SGHNT, YENEEA. The CDR3 has 16 amino acids. With 1 base clipped from V and 3 bases from J, the junction kept 7 bases outside the gene matches. This chain's CDR3 is CASSLGSAGAEETQYF. In DNA form, the CDR3 reads TGTGCCAGCAGCTTAGGATCAGCGGGGGCGGAAGAGACCCAGTACTTC.